Below are 7 T cell receptor beta chains sequenced from a single sample in a study of radiotherapy plus CTLA-4 blockade in lung cancer. Assay used: immunoSEQ multiplex PCR; TCRdb lists only in-frame clones, some missing. Of fewer than 140,000 clones in the sample, about 85% were seen once. The specimen comprised peripheral blood, sampled from a patient treated with radiotherapy plus ipilimumab. The receptors here all came from a human donor with non-small cell lung cancer that progressed on radiotherapy plus ipilimumab. Some clones in this sample may be carry-over from other donors' samples.

The V gene is TRBV28, the J gene TRBJ1-2; 7 bases map to TRBD1. V dropped 4 bases and J dropped 8; count of bases not matched to a gene: 10. The CDR3 extends over 14 amino acids. The germline CDR1 and CDR2 sequences are MDHEN and SYDVKM. The CDR3: CASSSSTGLLGYTF. The CDR3 DNA reads as TGTGCCAGCAGTTCCTCGACAGGGCTGTTGGGCTACACCTTC.

The genes are TRBV5-5 and TRBJ2-3, with D uncertain. Germline assignment: CDR1 SGHKS and CDR2 YYEKEE (reference sequence). The CDR3 is made up of 16 amino acids. Trimming removed 0 bases at V and 1 base at J, with 12 bases between. The CDR3 loop is CASSLGIVRGTDTQYF. The CDR3 DNA is TGTGCCAGCAGCTTGGGAATCGTTCGTGGCACAGATACGCAGTATTTT.

The chain employs TRBV19 and TRBJ1-6; TRBD1 is a possible D gene (5 bases). The CDR3 covers 15 residues. Trimming pared 10 bases from V and 8 bases from J, leaving 21 bases between. Germline CDR1 LNHDA, CDR2 SQIVND (reference sequence). The CDR3 sequence is CATRDRTMYDSPLHF. The CDR3 DNA reads TGTGCCACCAGAGACAGAACCATGTACGATTCACCCCTCCACTTT.

The chain recombines TRBV9 with TRBJ1-2; 8 bases are a match to TRBD1. With V trimmed by 4 bases and J by 1 base, 12 bases remained unmatched. This CDR3 has 17 residues. The germline CDR1 and CDR2 sequences are SGDLS and YYNGEE. CDR3: CASSLGYRDRLNYGYTF. The CDR3 DNA is TGTGCCAGCAGCCTCGGGTACAGGGACAGGCTTAACTATGGCTACACCTTC.

The chain carries TRBV5-1 and TRBJ1-1, with 7 bases that match TRBD1. The V gene's germline CDR1 is SGHRS and CDR2 YFSETQ. The length of the CDR3 is 15 residues. The V gene end was trimmed by 1 base and the J gene end by 5 bases; junction bases not matched to a gene: 8. DNA for the CDR3: TGCGCCAGCAGCTTGAGTGGGCAGGGGGTGACTGAAGCTTTCTTT. It codes for CASSLSGQGVTEAFF.

V usage is TRBV30 and J usage is TRBJ1-6, with D possibly matching TRBD1 (6 bases). The CDR3 is made up of 13 amino acids. Germline V gene data show CDR1 as GTSNPN and CDR2 as SVGIG (reference sequence). V was shortened by 2 bases and J by 9 bases, with 11 bases between the two germline ends. CDR3 sequence reads: CAWSSGAGSPLHF. The CDR3 coding sequence is TGTGCCTGGAGTTCAGGGGCTGGTTCACCCCTCCACTTT.

The CDR3 reads CASSVASGQGLPDTQYF. In DNA form, the CDR3 reads TGTGCCAGCAGCGTAGCTTCAGGCCAGGGGTTGCCAGATACGCAGTATTTT. The rearrangement joins TRBV9 to TRBJ2-3; perhaps TRBD1 as D (6 bases). The germline V gene has CDR1 SGDLS and CDR2 YYNGEE. The germline V and J ends were trimmed by 0 bases and 4 bases, with 18 bases remaining between them. The CDR3 spans 17 residues.